The 13 T cell receptor beta chains in this list originate from one sample, sequenced in a study of cytomegalovirus exposure and HLA in healthy donors (dated 2017 in TCRdb). Library preparation was by the immunoSEQ multiplex PCR assay. For the multiplex PCR, a mixture combining 60 forward primers for TCR Vbeta segments and 13 reverse primers for TCR Jbeta segments was used. As stored in TCRdb, this immuneACCESS dataset retains in-frame rearrangements with V and J assigned. A fraction of the clones does not appear; measured against another copy, unresolved V genes explain less than half of the discrepancy, and the remainder lacks a known reason. A total of about 140,000 clones appear in this sample, about 74% of them only once. Of the sample, under 5.5% falls within the top ten clones. The sequenced sample was PBMCs. Receptors were obtained from a woman between 45 and 60 years old in good health and CMV-seronegative.

This rearrangement joins TRBV6-5 to TRBJ1-5; D uncertain. With 5 bases removed from V and 7 bases from J, the gap between germline ends came to 12 bases. This CDR3 has 13 amino acids. Per the germline V gene, CDR1 is MNHEY and CDR2 is SVGAGI. CDR3 DNA sequence: TGTGCCAGCAGTCAAAATTTCCAACAGCCCCAGCATTTT. Translation gives CASSQNFQQPQHF.

The CDR3 loop reads CASSVRTSGGPGARETQYF. The CDR3 bases are TGTGCCAGTAGTGTCCGGACTAGCGGGGGACCGGGGGCCAGAGAGACCCAGTACTTC. The V call is TRBV19, the J call TRBJ2-5, with TRBD2 identical over 13 bases. Germline-derived CDR1 and CDR2 are LNHDA and SQIVND (reference sequence). J lost 4 bases, V lost 5 bases, and 16 bases had no gene match. CDR3 size: 19 residues. The full variable domain, its missing parts supplied by reference TRBV19 and TRBJ2-5, is DGGITQSPKYLFRKEGQNVTLSCEQNLNHDAMYWYRQDPGQGLRLIYYSQIVNDFQKGDIAEGYSVSREKKESFPLTVTSAQKNPTAFYLCASSVRTSGGPGARETQYFGPGTRLLVL.

This chain uses TRBV7-9 with TRBJ2-7; weak D call: TRBD2 (5 bases). Germline V gene sequence: CDR1 SEHNR, CDR2 FQNEAQ (reference sequence). CDR3 size: 12 residues. Trimming took off 6 bases at V and 2 bases at J, with 8 bases between the two ends. CDR3 coding DNA: TGTGCCAGCAGTCCCGGGGCCTACGAGCAGTACTTC. Its translation: CASSPGAYEQYF.

This chain uses TRBV4-1 with TRBJ2-2, with 14 nucleotides matching TRBD2. After removal of 1 base from V and 3 bases from J, the junction contained 4 bases not matched to a gene. The CDR3 runs to 18 residues. CDR1 MGHRA and CDR2 YSYEKL come from the germline V gene. The CDR3 DNA reads as TGCGCCAGCAGCCAAGCACGGGGACTAGCGGGGGACACCGGGGAGCTGTTTTTT. It yields the protein CASSQARGLAGDTGELFF.

The sample holds a few counts of this clone. CDR3 sequence: CASSRSGGTSYEQYF. The CDR3 DNA sequence: TGTGCCAGTAGCCGTAGCGGGGGGACTTCCTACGAGCAGTACTTC. The V gene is TRBV19, the J gene TRBJ2-7; 10 bases line up with TRBD2. Germline V lookup: CDR1 LNHDA, CDR2 SQIVND (reference sequence). This CDR3 spans 15 amino acids. Trimming took 6 bases from V and 1 from J; bases not matched to a gene: 6.

The chain has TRBV4-2 and TRBJ1-3; 11 bases match TRBD1. Germline CDR1 is LGHNA and CDR2 is YNFKEQ. The CDR3 has 17 amino acids. Unmatched junction bases numbered 8, after V lost 2 bases and J lost 5 bases. The CDR3 sequence is CASSQMTGTGGRNTIYF. The CDR3 DNA reads as TGTGCCAGCAGCCAAATGACCGGGACAGGGGGAAGAAACACCATATATTTT.

This CDR3 is CASSPHGGTPYGYTF. The CDR3 region has the DNA TGTGCCAGCAGTCCCCATGGGGGGACCCCCTATGGCTACACCTTC. V usage is TRBV27 and J usage is TRBJ1-2; tentative D call: TRBD1 (5 bases). Germline-derived CDR1 and CDR2 are MNHEY and SMNVEV (reference sequence). This CDR3 has 15 residues. Trimming took off 5 bases at V and 4 bases at J, with 17 bases between the two ends.

The genes are TRBV28 and TRBJ2-5; 10 nucleotides agree with TRBD1. Germline CDR1 reads MDHEN; CDR2 reads SYDVKM. CDR3 length equals 16 residues. V lost 2 bases and J lost 3; bases outside the gene matches: 6. CDR3 region: CASSLEGTGVEETQYF. DNA for the CDR3: TGTGCCAGCAGTTTAGAGGGGACAGGGGTAGAAGAGACCCAGTACTTC.

This clone appeared a few times. The gene calls are TRBV7-3 and TRBJ2-3; D possibly corresponds to TRBD2 (7 bases). The CDR3 loop spans 15 amino acids. Germline V gene data show CDR1 as SGHTA and CDR2 as FQGTGA. The V end lost 5 bases, the J end lost 1 base, and 13 bases lay between the germline ends. CDR3 in DNA: TGTGCCAGCAGCCCCCCGGGGGGCCGCACAGATACGCAGTATTTT. Its protein is CASSPPGGRTDTQYF.

V and J are TRBV7-9 and TRBJ2-6; TRBD1 aligns across 8 bases. With V trimmed by 4 bases and J by 2 bases, 4 bases remained unmatched. The germline CDR1 and CDR2 sequences are SEHNR and FQNEAQ (reference sequence). This CDR3 comprises 16 residues. The CDR3 sequence: CASSSLTGAGANVLTF. The CDR3 nucleotides are TGTGCCAGCAGCTCACTGACAGGGGCTGGGGCCAACGTCCTGACTTTC. Combining the CDR3 with reference TRBV7-9 and TRBJ2-6 gives the whole variable domain DTGVSQNPRHKITKRGQNVTFRCDPISEHNRLYWYRQTLGQGPEFLTYFQNEAQLEKSRLLSDRFSAERPKGSFSTLEIQRTEQGDSAMYLCASSSLTGAGANVLTFGAGSRLTVL.

The chain is built from TRBV2 and TRBJ2-3, with D perhaps TRBD2 (6 bases). CDR1 is SNHLY, CDR2 FYNNEI, per germline. Trimming cost V 8 bases and J 1 base, with 22 bases left between them. CDR3 size: 17 residues. DNA of the CDR3: TGTGCCAGCGGCCAGGGACTCCCGGATTCGGGCACAGATACGCAGTATTTT. This encodes CASGQGLPDSGTDTQYF.

V and J are TRBV29-1 and TRBJ1-1; TRBD1 matches at 8 bases. The V and J ends lost 3 bases and 4 bases, in that order; junction bases with no gene match: 13. Germline-derived CDR1 and CDR2 are SQVTM and ANQGSEA. This CDR3 spans 16 amino acids. The CDR3 DNA is TGCAGCGTTGACGGTTTGGCAGGGGGCGGTGGCACTGAAGCTTTCTTT. Translating it yields CSVDGLAGGGGTEAFF.

The chain joins TRBV7-8 to TRBJ1-1, with 8 positions matching TRBD1. The V gene end was trimmed by 1 base and the J gene end by 1 base; junction bases not matched to a gene: 2. Germline V gene sequence: CDR1 SGHVS, CDR2 FQNEAQ. This CDR3 has 15 residues. As DNA, the CDR3 is TGTGCCAGCAGCTTAGTCAGGGGGCAGAACACTGAAGCTTTCTTT. Translating gives CASSLVRGQNTEAFF.